One and the same sample provided the 28 T cell receptor beta chains below, sequenced in a study of blood T cell repertoires in COVID-19. The assay was immunoSEQ multiplex PCR, and TCRdb's table has in-frame clones only and misses some. This sample has hundreds of thousands of clones; roughly nine tenths occur once, and the top ten carry around 3.3%. The source material was peripheral blood. Receptors were obtained from a man between 18 and 29 years old with active or convalescent COVID-19.

CDR3 nucleotide sequence: TGTGCCTGGAATATCAGGGGAAATAATTCACCCCTCCACTTT. This codes for CAWNIRGNNSPLHF. The chain recombines TRBV30 with TRBJ1-6, with D possibly TRBD1 on 6 matching bases. Looked up from germline, CDR1 is GTSNPN and CDR2 is SVGIG (reference sequence). CDR3 size: 14 residues. V dropped 4 bases and J dropped 5 bases, with 12 bases sitting between them.

The V call is TRBV19, the J call TRBJ2-1; 8 bases match TRBD2. The germline gives CDR1 LNHDA, CDR2 SQIVND (reference sequence). V dropped 5 bases and J dropped 2; count of bases not matched to a gene: 14. The CDR3 is 18 residues long. The CDR3 DNA sequence: TGTGCCAGTAGTCTAAGACGGGGGGGCCAGGGAACCTACAATGAGCAGTTCTTC. Amino acids: CASSLRRGGQGTYNEQFF.

V gene TRBV3-1 (or the pseudogene TRBV3-2) combines with J gene TRBJ1-2, with D unresolved. This CDR3 is 13 amino acids long. V dropped 1 base and J dropped 4 bases, with 7 bases sitting between them. CDR1 and CDR2 from the germline V gene are LGHDT and YNNKEL (reference sequence). The CDR3 loop is CASSQVWAYGYTF. The CDR3 DNA sequence: TGTGCCAGCAGCCAAGTCTGGGCCTATGGCTACACCTTC.

The chain is built from TRBV5-4 and TRBJ2-1, with 12 bases identical to TRBD1. V shed 5 bases, J shed 9 bases, and the junction held 6 bases outside the gene matches. This CDR3 has 14 residues. Per germline, CDR1 SGHNT and CDR2 YYREEE (reference sequence). CDR3: CASRPGTGGGEQFF. DNA for the CDR3: TGTGCCAGCAGACCCGGGACAGGGGGCGGTGAGCAGTTCTTC.

J is TRBJ1-1 and V is TRBV3-1 (or the pseudogene TRBV3-2); D uncertain. V was shortened by 2 bases and J by 1 base, with 5 bases between the two germline ends. CDR3 length equals 13 residues. CDR1 is LGHDT and CDR2 is YNNKEL in the germline V gene (reference sequence). The CDR3 bases are TGTGCCAGCAGCCAAATCCGGAACACTGAAGCTTTCTTT. This gives the protein CASSQIRNTEAFF.

This clone was detected only once. The rearrangement uses TRBV11-2 and TRBJ2-7; D is possibly TRBD2 (7 bases). The CDR3 sequence is 17 residues long. Germline values: CDR1 SGHAT, CDR2 FQNNGV. Trimming left V 1 base short and J 6 bases short, with 22 bases between. The CDR3 nucleotides are TGTGCCAGCAGCTTAGCCGGGCGGGGGCCCTTCGGTGGCGAGCAGTACTTC. This encodes CASSLAGRGPFGGEQYF.

The genes are TRBV29-1 and TRBJ1-1, with D unresolved. This CDR3 has 9 amino acids. V gave up 3 bases and J gave up 8 bases, with 4 bases separating them. CDR1 is SQVTM, CDR2 ANQGSEA, per germline. The CDR3 nucleotides are TGCAGCGTTGACAGAGAAGCTTTCTTT. Protein: CSVDREAFF.

This clone was detected once. The CDR3 is CASSELGLGPDTQYF. The DNA for the CDR3 is TGCGCCAGCAGTGAGTTAGGACTGGGTCCAGATACGCAGTATTTT. The rearrangement links TRBV10-2 to TRBJ2-3, with D possibly matching TRBD2 (5 bases). Germline loops: CDR1 WSHSY, CDR2 SAAADI. The V end was cut by 1 base, the J end by 4 bases, with 12 bases between. The CDR3 contains 15 residues.

The sample holds one count of this clone. V gene TRBV9 combines with J gene TRBJ2-5; 10 positions match TRBD1. V shed 4 bases, J shed 4 bases, and the junction held 10 bases outside the gene matches. The CDR3 has 16 amino acids. Germline CDR1 and CDR2: SGDLS and YYNGEE. CDR3 nucleotide sequence: TGTGCCAGCAGCAAGGAAGGGACAGGGGATTTAGAGACCCAGTACTTC. Translated: CASSKEGTGDLETQYF.

The chain carries TRBV3-1 (or the pseudogene TRBV3-2) and TRBJ1-1, with no clear D. V was cut by 7 bases and J by 0 bases, with 21 bases left in between. CDR1 LGHDT and CDR2 YNNKEL come from the germline V gene (reference sequence). The CDR3 contains 17 residues. The CDR3, as DNA: TGTGCCAGCACCCTGGGCCAAAAGACGGGGATGAACACTGAAGCTTTCTTT. The encoded protein is CASTLGQKTGMNTEAFF.

The chain carries TRBV28 and TRBJ2-1, with TRBD2 matching 8 bases. Germline CDR1 MDHEN, CDR2 SYDVKM. The CDR3 has 15 amino acids. The V segment lost 3 bases and the J segment 13 bases; nucleotides outside the gene matches: 14. CDR3 sequence (DNA): TGTGCCAGCAGTTTCGCTAGCGGGCGAGTGATGGGACAGTTCTTC. Its translation: CASSFASGRVMGQFF.

V usage is TRBV23-1 and J usage is TRBJ2-7; 7 nucleotides agree with TRBD2. TRBV23-1 counts as an open reading frame of uncertain function. J lost 0 bases, V lost 6 bases, and 14 bases had no gene match. The CDR3 sequence is 17 residues long. This CDR3 is CASRGKTLAANSYEQYF. The CDR3 DNA sequence: TGCGCCAGCAGGGGAAAAACTCTAGCGGCAAACTCCTACGAGCAGTACTTC.

The table lists this clone with a count of one. The chain recombines TRBV11-2 with TRBJ2-3; 8 nucleotides line up with TRBD1. Germline loops: CDR1 SGHAT, CDR2 FQNNGV. The CDR3 runs 15 residues. The J segment lost 3 bases and the V segment lost 3 bases, leaving 5 bases of the junction unmatched. In DNA, the CDR3 is TGTGCCAGCAGCTTCCTCAGGGGGCGAACAGATACGCAGTATTTT. It encodes CASSFLRGRTDTQYF. The full variable domain, with the rest looked up from reference TRBV11-2 and TRBJ2-3, is EAGVAQSPRYKIIEKRQSVAFWCNPISGHATLYWYQQILGQGPKLLIQFQNNGVVDDSQLPKDRFSAERLKGVDSTLKIQPAKLEDSAVYLCASSFLRGRTDTQYFGPGTRLTVL.

This rearrangement joins TRBV28 to TRBJ1-5, with D unclear. V lost 4 bases and J 6 bases, leaving 13 bases between the germline ends. Germline CDR1 and CDR2: MDHEN and SYDVKM. This CDR3 spans 14 amino acids. The CDR3 DNA reads TGTGCCAGCAGTTATGACACCGGTGGTCAGCCCCAGCATTTT. Protein: CASSYDTGGQPQHF.

The chain uses TRBV10-3 and TRBJ1-1, with a weak D call TRBD1 (6 bases). V lost 8 bases, J lost 4 bases, and 17 bases lay in between. The length of the CDR3 is 14 residues. Germline V CDR1 and CDR2: ENHRY, SYGVKD. In DNA, the CDR3 is TGTGCCATCGGAGGAGACAGGATGATCACTGAAGCTTTCTTT. As protein: CAIGGDRMITEAFF.

This clone was recorded many times. The gene calls are TRBV11-3 and TRBJ1-2, with D possibly being TRBD1 (6 bases). Trimming removed 0 bases at V and 4 bases at J, with 6 bases between. Germline CDR1 and CDR2: SGHNT and YENEEA. The CDR3 loop spans 13 amino acids. The CDR3 loop is CASSLEGGYGYTF. In nucleotides, the CDR3 is TGTGCCAGCAGCTTAGAAGGGGGCTATGGCTACACCTTC.

The chain recombines TRBV2 with TRBJ1-5, with TRBD1 as a possible D gene (5 bases). The CDR3 is made up of 15 amino acids. V shed 3 bases and J shed 2 bases, with 11 bases lying between them. Germline CDR1 reads SNHLY; CDR2 reads FYNNEI. The CDR3 spells CASSEGGYGNQPQHF. CDR3 sequence (DNA): TGTGCCAGCAGTGAGGGGGGATATGGCAATCAGCCCCAGCATTTT.

The gene calls are TRBV28 and TRBJ1-2; TRBD1 might be the D (5 bases). The CDR3 spans 12 residues. V lost 6 bases and J lost 4, with 9 bases in between. Per the germline V gene, CDR1 is MDHEN and CDR2 is SYDVKM. As DNA, the CDR3 is TGTGCCAGCAGAAGACAGCGCTATGGCTACACCTTC. Residues: CASRRQRYGYTF.

The CDR3 coding sequence is TGTGCCAGCAACCGACAGTCGAACACTGAAGCTTTCTTT. Its protein product is CASNRQSNTEAFF. The rearrangement joins TRBV6-5 to TRBJ1-1, with D possibly TRBD1 on 5 matching bases. Germline-derived CDR1 and CDR2 are MNHEY and SVGAGI. The CDR3 loop spans 13 amino acids. V was shortened by 7 bases and J by 1 base, with 10 bases between the two germline ends.

This clone was seen more than once but under ten times. V is TRBV5-4 and J is TRBJ1-1; no clear D. The CDR3 is 12 residues long. Trimming cost V 2 bases and J 1 base, with 3 bases left between them. Germline V gene lookup returns CDR1 SGHNT and CDR2 YYREEE (reference sequence). CDR3 nucleotides: TGTGCCAGCAGCTTTAGGAACACTGAAGCTTTCTTT. It codes for CASSFRNTEAFF.

The V call is TRBV3-1 (or the pseudogene TRBV3-2), the J call TRBJ2-1; maybe TRBD1 (5 bases). Deletions cut 2 bases from V and 9 bases from J, with 11 bases between. Germline lookup yields CDR1 LGHDT and CDR2 YNNKEL (reference sequence). The length of the CDR3 is 13 residues. Here the CDR3 reads CASSQLGQGEQFF. CDR3 nucleotides: TGTGCCAGCAGCCAACTAGGGCAGGGTGAGCAGTTCTTC.

The chain has TRBV2 and TRBJ1-3; D ambiguous. V gave up 3 bases and J gave up 1 base, with 4 bases separating them. Germline V lookup: CDR1 SNHLY, CDR2 FYNNEI. This CDR3 is built from 13 residues. CDR3 nucleotide sequence: TGTGCCAGCAGTGACTTTTCTGGAAACACCATATATTTT. Its protein product is CASSDFSGNTIYF.

V is TRBV7-2 and J is TRBJ2-5, with 7 bases identical to TRBD1. Germline V gene sequence: CDR1 SGHTA, CDR2 FQGNSA. This CDR3 has 15 residues. The trim removed 3 bases at V and 0 bases at J, leaving 4 bases unmatched. CDR3 region: CASSFTGANQETQYF. CDR3 in DNA: TGTGCCAGCAGCTTCACAGGGGCTAACCAAGAGACCCAGTACTTC.

The genes are TRBV5-1 and TRBJ2-3, with D hard to call. Trimming took 0 bases from V and 5 from J, leaving 10 bases between them. This CDR3 comprises 14 residues. Germline V CDR1 and CDR2: SGHRS, YFSETQ. CDR3 loop: CASSLGGPQDTQYF. The CDR3 region has the DNA TGCGCCAGCAGCTTGGGTGGGCCTCAAGATACGCAGTATTTT.

This chain uses TRBV28 with TRBJ1-2; D is undetermined. CDR1 MDHEN and CDR2 SYDVKM come from the germline V gene. V was shortened by 6 bases and J by 2 bases, with 10 bases between the two germline ends. CDR3 size: 13 residues. The CDR3: CASRRQMNYGYTF. CDR3 coding DNA: TGTGCCAGCAGACGCCAGATGAACTATGGCTACACCTTC.

The gene calls are TRBV7-2 and TRBJ1-1; TRBD1 matches 8 bases. This CDR3 has 15 amino acids. J gave up 5 bases and V 5 bases, and 10 bases lay outside the gene matches. The germline gives CDR1 SGHTA, CDR2 FQGNSA. The CDR3 sequence is CASSPRSGGETEAFF. Written as DNA, the CDR3 is TGTGCCAGCAGCCCCCGGTCAGGGGGCGAAACTGAAGCTTTCTTT.

The V and J genes are TRBV16 and TRBJ1-2; 7 bases agree with TRBD1. The V gene's germline CDR1 is KGHSY and CDR2 FQNENV. After removal of 1 base from V and 3 bases from J, the junction contained 8 bases not matched to a gene. The CDR3 has 16 amino acids. CDR3 sequence reads: CASSQLLRGQYYGYTF. Written as DNA, the CDR3 is TGTGCCAGCAGCCAATTATTAAGGGGGCAGTACTATGGCTACACCTTC.

The chain recombines TRBV6-2 or TRBV6-3 with TRBJ2-7, with D maybe TRBD1 (6 bases). Germline CDR1 and CDR2: MNHEY and SVGEGT. This CDR3 region has 16 residues. The V end lost 0 bases, the J end lost 0 bases, and 12 bases lay between the germline ends. The CDR3 DNA follows: TGTGCCAGCAGTTACTCGAGGACAGAGAGCTCCTACGAGCAGTACTTC. Translated: CASSYSRTESSYEQYF.